The clone carrying this T cell receptor (beta chain) has a handful of counts. This table comes from immunoSEQ multiplex PCR, and its TCRdb copy is limited to in-frame clones, with some not included. The data hold under 700,000 clones, with roughly 74% observed a single time. The germline gives CDR1 SGHRS, CDR2 YFSETQ. This CDR3 is built from 13 residues. V lost 3 bases and J 4 bases, leaving 10 bases between the germline ends. The data were obtained in a study of shared T cell receptors in the human thymus. This sample was also put to use in a study of human thymus T cells. That study reports: Resections obtained during corrective heart surgery supplied the thymus tissue. As related research reported, thymic repertoires overlapped highly among unrelated individuals.

The rearrangement joins TRBV5-1 to TRBJ1-2; D perhaps matches TRBD1 (6 bases). The sample was thymocytes. The receptor's source is a boy in the first two years of life with a congenital heart defect. The CDR3 coding sequence is TGCGCCAGCAGCTCCGGACAGACCTATGGCTACACCTTC. This translates into CASSSGQTYGYTF.